This T cell receptor (beta chain) was obtained from a study of blood T cell repertoires in COVID-19. Overall study context: Researchers got acute and convalescent COVID-19 samples from the United States, Italy and Spain. PBMCs, B-cell-depleted T cells, or T cells were the source of the cDNA or gDNA that made up the material.

The germline gives CDR1 KGHDR, CDR2 SFDVKD. The CDR3 length is 18 residues. J was trimmed by 4 bases and V by 1 base; bases with no gene match: 10. Assay used: immunoSEQ multiplex PCR; TCRdb lists only in-frame clones, some missing. The sample consists of fewer than 250,000 clones, roughly 90% of them appearing once. The TCR comes from a woman aged 40 to 50 with acute or convalescent COVID-19. This rearrangement joins TRBV24-1 to TRBJ2-3; 10 bases fit TRBD1. What was sequenced was peripheral blood. The CDR3 sequence is CATSDLPRDRGSADTQYF. DNA for the CDR3: TGTGCCACCAGTGATTTACCCCGGGACAGGGGATCCGCAGATACGCAGTATTTT.